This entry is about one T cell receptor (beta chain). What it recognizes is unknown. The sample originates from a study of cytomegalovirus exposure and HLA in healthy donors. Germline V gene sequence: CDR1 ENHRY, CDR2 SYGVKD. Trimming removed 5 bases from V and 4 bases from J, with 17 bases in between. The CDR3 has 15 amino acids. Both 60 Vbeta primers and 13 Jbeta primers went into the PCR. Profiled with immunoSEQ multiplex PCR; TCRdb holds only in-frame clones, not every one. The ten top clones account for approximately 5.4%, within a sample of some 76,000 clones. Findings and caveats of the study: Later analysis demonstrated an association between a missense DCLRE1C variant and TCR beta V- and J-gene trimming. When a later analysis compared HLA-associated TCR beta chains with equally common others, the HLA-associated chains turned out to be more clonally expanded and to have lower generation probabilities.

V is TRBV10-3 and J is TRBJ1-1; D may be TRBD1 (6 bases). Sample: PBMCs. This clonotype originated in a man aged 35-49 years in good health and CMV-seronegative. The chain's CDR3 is CAISPDSWGGTEAFF. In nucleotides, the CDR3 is TGTGCCATCAGTCCGGACAGTTGGGGGGGCACTGAAGCTTTCTTT.